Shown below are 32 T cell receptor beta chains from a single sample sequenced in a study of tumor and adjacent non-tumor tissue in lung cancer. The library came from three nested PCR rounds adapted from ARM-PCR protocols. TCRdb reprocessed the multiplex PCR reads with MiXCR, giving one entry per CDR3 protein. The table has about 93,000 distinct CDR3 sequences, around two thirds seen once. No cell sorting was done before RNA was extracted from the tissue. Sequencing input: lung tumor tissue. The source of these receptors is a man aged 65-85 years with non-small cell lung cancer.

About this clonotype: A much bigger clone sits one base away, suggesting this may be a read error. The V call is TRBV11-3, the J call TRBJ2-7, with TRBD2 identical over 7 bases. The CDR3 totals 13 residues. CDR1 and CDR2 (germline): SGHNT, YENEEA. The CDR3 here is CAGSLEAWGGKYF. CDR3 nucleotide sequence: TGTGCCGGCAGCTTAGAGGCCTGGGGAGGGAAGTACTTC.

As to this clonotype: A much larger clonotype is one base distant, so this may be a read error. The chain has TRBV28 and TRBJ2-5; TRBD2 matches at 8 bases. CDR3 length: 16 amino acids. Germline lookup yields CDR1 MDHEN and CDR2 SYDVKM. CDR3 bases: TGTGCCAGCAGTCCCTGGGTAGCGGGGCGCCAAGAGGCCCAGTACTTC. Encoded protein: CASSPWVAGRQEAQYF.

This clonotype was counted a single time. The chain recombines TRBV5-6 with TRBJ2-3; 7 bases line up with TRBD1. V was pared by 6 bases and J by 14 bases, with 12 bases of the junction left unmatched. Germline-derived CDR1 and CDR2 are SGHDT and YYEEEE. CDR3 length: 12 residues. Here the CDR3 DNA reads TGTGCCAGCAACTTTGGACAGGATTCTTCGTATTTT. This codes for CASNFGQDSSYF.

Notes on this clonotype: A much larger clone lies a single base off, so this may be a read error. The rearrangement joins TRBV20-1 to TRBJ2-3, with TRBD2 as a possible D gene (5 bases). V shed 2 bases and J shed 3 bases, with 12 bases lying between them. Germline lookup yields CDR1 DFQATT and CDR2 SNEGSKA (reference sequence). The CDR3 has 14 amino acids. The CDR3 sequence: CSARLEALTDTQYF. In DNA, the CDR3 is TGCAGTGCTAGATTGGAGGCACTGACAGATACGCAGTATTTT.

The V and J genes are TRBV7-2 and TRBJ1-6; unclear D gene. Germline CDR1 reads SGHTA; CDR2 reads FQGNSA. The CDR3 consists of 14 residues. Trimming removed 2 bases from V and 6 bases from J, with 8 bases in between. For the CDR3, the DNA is TGTGCCAGCAGCTTAAGGGCTATTAATTCACCCCTCCACTTT. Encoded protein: CASSLRAINSPLHF.

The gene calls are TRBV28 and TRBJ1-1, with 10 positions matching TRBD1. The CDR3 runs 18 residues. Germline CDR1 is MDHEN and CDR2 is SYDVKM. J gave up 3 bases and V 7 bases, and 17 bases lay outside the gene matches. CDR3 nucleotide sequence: TGTGCCAGCAAGAATAGGGGGACAGGGGTTGGAGGGGACACTGAAGCTTTCTTT. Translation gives CASKNRGTGVGGDTEAFF.

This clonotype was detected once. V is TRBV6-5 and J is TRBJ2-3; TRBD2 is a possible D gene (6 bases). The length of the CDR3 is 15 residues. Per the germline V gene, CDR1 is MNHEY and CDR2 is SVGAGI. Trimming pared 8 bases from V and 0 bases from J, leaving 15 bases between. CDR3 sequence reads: CASGGEYSSTDTQYF. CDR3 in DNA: TGTGCCAGCGGAGGGGAGTACTCTAGCACAGATACGCAGTATTTT.

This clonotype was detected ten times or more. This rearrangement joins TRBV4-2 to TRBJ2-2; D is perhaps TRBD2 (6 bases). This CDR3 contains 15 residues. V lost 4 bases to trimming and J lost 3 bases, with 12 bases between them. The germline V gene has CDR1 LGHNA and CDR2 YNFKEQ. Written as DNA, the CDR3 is TGTGCCAGCAGCCTGGGATGGGAGGACACCGGGGAGCTGTTTTTT. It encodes CASSLGWEDTGELFF.

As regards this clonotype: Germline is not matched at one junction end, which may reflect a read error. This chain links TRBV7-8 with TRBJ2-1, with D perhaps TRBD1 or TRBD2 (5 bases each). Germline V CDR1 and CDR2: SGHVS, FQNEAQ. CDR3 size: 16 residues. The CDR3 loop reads CASSSDLSGANNELLF. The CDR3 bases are TGCGCCAGCAGCTCCGATTTGTCCGGGGCCAACAATGAGCTGCTCTTC.

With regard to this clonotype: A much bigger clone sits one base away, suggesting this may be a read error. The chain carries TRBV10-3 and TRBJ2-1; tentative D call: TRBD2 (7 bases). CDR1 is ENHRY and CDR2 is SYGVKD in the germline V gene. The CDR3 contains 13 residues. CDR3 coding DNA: TGTGCCATCAGTGATAAAGGGGGGGTGGGGCAGCTCTTC. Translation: CAISDKGGVGQLF.

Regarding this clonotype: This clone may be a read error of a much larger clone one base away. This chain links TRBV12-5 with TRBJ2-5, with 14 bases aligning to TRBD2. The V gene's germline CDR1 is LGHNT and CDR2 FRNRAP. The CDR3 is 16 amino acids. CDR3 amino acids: CASGSGLAGGQETQHF. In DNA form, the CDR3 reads TGTGCTAGTGGTTCCGGACTAGCGGGAGGACAGGAGACCCAGCACTTC.

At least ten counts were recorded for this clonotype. The CDR3 DNA sequence: TGCAGCGTTGTTGGGACGGTCTCTGAAGCTTTCTTT. Its translation: CSVVGTVSEAFF. This chain uses TRBV29-1 with TRBJ1-1; a weak D match, TRBD1 (5 bases). The V end lost 4 bases, the J end lost 6 bases, and 12 bases lay between the germline ends. Germline V lookup: CDR1 SQVTM, CDR2 ANQGSEA. The CDR3 covers 12 residues.

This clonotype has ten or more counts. This chain's CDR3 is CASSPQGLHEQYF. CDR3 bases: TGTGCCAGCAGTCCCCAGGGGTTGCACGAGCAGTACTTC. This chain uses TRBV6-1 with TRBJ2-7, with D tentatively TRBD1 (6 bases). The ends were cut back, 5 bases at V and 5 bases at J, with 13 bases in the middle. Looked up from germline, CDR1 is MNHNS and CDR2 is SASEGT. This CDR3 contains 13 residues.

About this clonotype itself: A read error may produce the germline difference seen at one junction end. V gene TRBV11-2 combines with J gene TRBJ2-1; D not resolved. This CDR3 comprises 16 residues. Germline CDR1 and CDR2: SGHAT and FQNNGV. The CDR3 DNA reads TGTGCCAGCAGCTTAAAGCCCCCCCCTTCCTACAATAAGCAGTTCTTC. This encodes CASSLKPPPSYNKQFF.

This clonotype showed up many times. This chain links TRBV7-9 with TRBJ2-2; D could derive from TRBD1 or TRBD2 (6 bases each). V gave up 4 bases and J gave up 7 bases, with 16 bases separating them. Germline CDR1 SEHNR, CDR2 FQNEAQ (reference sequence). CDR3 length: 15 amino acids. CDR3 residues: CASSSPLGGIGELFF. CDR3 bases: TGTGCCAGCAGCTCCCCGCTAGGGGGGATCGGGGAGCTGTTTTTT.

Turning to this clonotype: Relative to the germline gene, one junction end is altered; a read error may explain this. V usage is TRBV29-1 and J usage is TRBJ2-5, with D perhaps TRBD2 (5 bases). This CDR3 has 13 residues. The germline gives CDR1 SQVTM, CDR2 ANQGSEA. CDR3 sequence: CSAGWEPQETQYF. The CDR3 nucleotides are TGCAGTGCCGGATGGGAGCCCCAAGAGACCCAGTATTTC.

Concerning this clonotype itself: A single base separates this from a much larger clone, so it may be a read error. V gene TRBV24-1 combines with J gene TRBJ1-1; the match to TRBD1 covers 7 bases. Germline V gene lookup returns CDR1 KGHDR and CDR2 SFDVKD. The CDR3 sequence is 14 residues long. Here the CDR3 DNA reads TGTGTCACCAGTGATCCTGGGACAGCCAAGCCTACTTTCTTT. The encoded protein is CVTSDPGTAKPTFF.

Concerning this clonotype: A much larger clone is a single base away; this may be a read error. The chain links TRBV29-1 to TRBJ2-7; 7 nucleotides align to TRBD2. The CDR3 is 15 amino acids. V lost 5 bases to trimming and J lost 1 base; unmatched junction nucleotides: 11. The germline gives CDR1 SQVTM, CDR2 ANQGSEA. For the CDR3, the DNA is TGCAGCGTTTCTGACAGCGGGAAGAGGTCCTACGAGCAGTACTTC. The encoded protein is CSVSDSGKRSYEQYF.

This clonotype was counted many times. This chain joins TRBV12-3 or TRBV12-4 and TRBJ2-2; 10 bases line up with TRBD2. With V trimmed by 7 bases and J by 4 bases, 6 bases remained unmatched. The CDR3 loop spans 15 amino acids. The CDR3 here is CASNQRGGGTGELFF. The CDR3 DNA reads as TGTGCCAGCAACCAGCGGGGGGGCGGCACCGGGGAGCTGTTTTTT.

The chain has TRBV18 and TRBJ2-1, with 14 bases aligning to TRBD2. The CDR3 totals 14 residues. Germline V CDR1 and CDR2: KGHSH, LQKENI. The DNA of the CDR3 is TGTGACAGTTCACCGGGACTAGCGGGAGATGAGCAGTTCTTC. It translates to CDSSPGLAGDEQFF.

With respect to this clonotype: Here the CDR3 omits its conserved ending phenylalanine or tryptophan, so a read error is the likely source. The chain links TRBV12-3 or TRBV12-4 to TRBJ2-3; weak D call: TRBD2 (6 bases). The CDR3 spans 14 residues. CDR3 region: CASGVGGGADRQYS. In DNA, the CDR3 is TGTGCCAGCGGGGTCGGTGGAGGGGCAGATAGGCAGTATTCT.

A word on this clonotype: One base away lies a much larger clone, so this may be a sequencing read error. The chain's CDR3 is CANSSLSGGAYEQYF. The CDR3 DNA reads TGTGCCAACAGCTCTCTAAGCGGGGGGGCTTACGAGCAGTACTTC. The chain combines TRBV5-4 with TRBJ2-7; 10 bases are shared with TRBD2. The CDR3 spans 15 residues. In germline, CDR1 is SGHNT, CDR2 YYREEE (reference sequence).

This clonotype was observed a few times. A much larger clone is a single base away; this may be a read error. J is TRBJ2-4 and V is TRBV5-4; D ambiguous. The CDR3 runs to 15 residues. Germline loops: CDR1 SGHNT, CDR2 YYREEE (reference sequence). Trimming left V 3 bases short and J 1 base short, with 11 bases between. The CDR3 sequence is CASSSPGSAKNIQYF. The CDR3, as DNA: TGTGCCAGCAGCTCTCCGGGCAGTGCCAAAAACATTCAGTACTTC.

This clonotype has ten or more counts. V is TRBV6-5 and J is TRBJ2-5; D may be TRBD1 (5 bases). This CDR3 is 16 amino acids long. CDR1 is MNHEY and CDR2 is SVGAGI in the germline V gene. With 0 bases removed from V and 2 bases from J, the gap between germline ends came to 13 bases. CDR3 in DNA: TGTGCCAGCAGTTACTCGCTTGGGGCTCCTCAAGAGACCCAGTACTTC. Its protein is CASSYSLGAPQETQYF.

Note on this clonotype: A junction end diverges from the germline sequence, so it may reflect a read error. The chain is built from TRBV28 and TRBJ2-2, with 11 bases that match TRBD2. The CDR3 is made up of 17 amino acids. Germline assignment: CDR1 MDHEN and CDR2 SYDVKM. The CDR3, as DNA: TGTGCCAGCTGTTTTTATAGCGGGGGGGTACGCGCCGGGGAGCTGTTGTTT. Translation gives CASCFYSGGVRAGELLF.

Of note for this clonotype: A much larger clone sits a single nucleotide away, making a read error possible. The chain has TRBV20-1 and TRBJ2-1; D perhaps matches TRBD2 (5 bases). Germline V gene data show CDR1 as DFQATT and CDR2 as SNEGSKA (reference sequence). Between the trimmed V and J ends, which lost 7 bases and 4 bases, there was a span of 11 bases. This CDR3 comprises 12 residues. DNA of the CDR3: TGCAGTGGAGGGATCCGATACAATGAGCAGTTCTTC. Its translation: CSGGIRYNEQFF.

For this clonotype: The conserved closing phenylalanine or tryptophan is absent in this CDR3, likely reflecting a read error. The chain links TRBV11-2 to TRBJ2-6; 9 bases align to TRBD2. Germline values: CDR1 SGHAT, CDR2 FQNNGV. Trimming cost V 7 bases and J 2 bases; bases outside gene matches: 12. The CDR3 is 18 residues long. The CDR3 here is CASNSRGSGGPGANVLTL. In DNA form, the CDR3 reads TGTGCCAGCAACTCGCGAGGGAGCGGGGGGCCTGGGGCCAACGTCCTGACTCTC.

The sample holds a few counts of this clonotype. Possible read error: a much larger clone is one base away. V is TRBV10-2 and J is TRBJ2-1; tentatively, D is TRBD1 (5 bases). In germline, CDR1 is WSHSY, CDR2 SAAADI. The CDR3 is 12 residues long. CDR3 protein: CASSEGANGQFF. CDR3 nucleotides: TGCGCCAGCAGTGAGGGGGCGAATGGGCAGTTCTTC.

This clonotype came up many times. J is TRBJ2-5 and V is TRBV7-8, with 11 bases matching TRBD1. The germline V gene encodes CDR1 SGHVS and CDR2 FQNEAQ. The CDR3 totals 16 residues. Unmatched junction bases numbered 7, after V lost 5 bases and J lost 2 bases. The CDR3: CASSRGTGGSQETQYF. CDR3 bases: TGTGCCAGCAGCCGGGGGACAGGGGGAAGTCAAGAGACCCAGTACTTC.

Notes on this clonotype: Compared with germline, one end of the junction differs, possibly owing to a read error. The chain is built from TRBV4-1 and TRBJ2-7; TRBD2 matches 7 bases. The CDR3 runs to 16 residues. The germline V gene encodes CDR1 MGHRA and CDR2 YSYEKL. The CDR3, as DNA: TGCGCCAACAGCCAAGATCAGGTAGCGGGCTACTACGAGCAATACTTC. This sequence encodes CANSQDQVAGYYEQYF.

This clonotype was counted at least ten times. CDR3 nucleotide sequence: TGCGCCAGCACCACCGTCCCACTAGCACGTAGCAATGAGCAGTTCTTC. This gives the protein CASTTVPLARSNEQFF. This chain joins TRBV4-1 and TRBJ2-1, with D tentatively TRBD2 (6 bases). This CDR3 has 16 residues. The ends were cut back, 7 bases at V and 6 bases at J, with 22 bases in the middle. Germline values: CDR1 MGHRA, CDR2 YSYEKL.

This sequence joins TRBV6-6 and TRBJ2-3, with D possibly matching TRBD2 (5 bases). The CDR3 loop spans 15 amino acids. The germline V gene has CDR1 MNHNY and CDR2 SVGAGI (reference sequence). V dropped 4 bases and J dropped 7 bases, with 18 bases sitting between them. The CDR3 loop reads CASSFLGGKTNTQYF. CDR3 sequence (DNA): TGTGCCAGCAGTTTCCTCGGAGGCAAGACAAATACGCAGTATTTT.